This T cell receptor (beta chain) was sequenced for a study of cytomegalovirus exposure and HLA in healthy donors. Of note for this clone: Its antigen is as yet unknown.

General study results and limits: Specific recognition of CMV antigens was confirmed in vitro for a few chains (all CMV-associated). A later analysis found first-cohort TCR clusters tended to co-occur in the 120 validation repertoires.

The validation cohort, a group of some 120 subjects, included the donors and was separate from the roughly 670-subject first cohort. The CDR3 length is 18 residues. V shed 2 bases, J shed 1 base, and the junction held 9 bases outside the gene matches. Per germline, CDR1 LGHNA and CDR2 YSLEER. Sequencing used immunoSEQ multiplex PCR; TCRdb keeps in-frame clones, though not all of them. Among 130,000 to 150,000 clones listed, roughly 89% were seen once. The chain employs TRBV4-3 and TRBJ2-1; 9 bases align to TRBD2. The sample taken for sequencing was PBMCs. The sequence derives from a woman between 18 and 29 years old in good health and CMV-seropositive. CDR3 nucleotides: TGCGCCAGCAGCCAAACCAGAGGGACTAGCAGATCCTACAATGAGCAGTTCTTC. This translates into CASSQTRGTSRSYNEQFF.